One sample yielded the 18 T cell receptor beta chains listed below, sequenced in a study of T-cell memory formation after mild COVID-19. TCRdb recomputed calls from the 5' RACE reads with MiXCR, one row per CDR3 protein. The sample holds 190,000 or so distinct CDR3 sequences, 20% to 25% seen once. Sequencing was done on a sample of PBMCs or a T cell subset sorted from them (not recorded which). These receptors were obtained from an adult woman who had mild COVID-19 (a few samples of this study predate the infection). Cell type and time point are not known.

This clonotype has a handful of counts. V and J are TRBV3-1 and TRBJ2-5; D remains unclear. Germline V gives CDR1 LGHDT, CDR2 YNNKEL (reference sequence). CDR3 length: 16 amino acids. Trimming pared 1 base from V and 5 bases from J, leaving 17 bases between. CDR3 region: CASSQGERTWHETQYF. DNA of the CDR3: TGTGCCAGCAGCCAAGGGGAACGGACGTGGCACGAGACCCAGTACTTC.

This chain links TRBV9 with TRBJ2-7; the match to TRBD2 covers 9 bases. V was clipped by 0 bases and J by 5 bases; unmatched bases: 12. CDR3 length: 17 amino acids. From germline, CDR1 is SGDLS and CDR2 YYNGEE. This CDR3 reads CASSVDSPERGVHEQYF. In nucleotides, the CDR3 is TGTGCCAGCAGCGTAGATAGTCCCGAGCGGGGGGTGCACGAGCAGTACTTC.

This clonotype was counted a few times. The chain recombines TRBV28 with TRBJ2-3; 8 nucleotides agree with TRBD1. V lost 2 bases to trimming and J lost 5 bases; unmatched junction nucleotides: 6. Germline values: CDR1 MDHEN, CDR2 SYDVKM. This CDR3 region has 15 residues. Here the CDR3 DNA reads TGTGCCAGCAGTTTAAGGCAGGGGGCACGAGATACGCAGTATTTT. Its protein product is CASSLRQGARDTQYF. Looking up the rest from reference TRBV28 and TRBJ2-3 gives the full variable domain: DVKVTQSSRYLVKRTGEKVFLECVQDMDHENMFWYRQDPGLGLRLIYFSYDVKMKEKGDIPEGYSVSREKKERFSLILESASTNQTSMYLCASSLRQGARDTQYFGPGTRLTVL.

V and J are TRBV30 and TRBJ2-2; TRBD2 is a possible D gene (6 bases). Germline loops: CDR1 GTSNPN, CDR2 SVGIG (reference sequence). Between the trimmed V and J ends, which lost 4 bases and 6 bases, there was a span of 12 bases. The CDR3 consists of 13 residues. The CDR3 protein is CAWTWRGPGELFF. The CDR3 nucleotides read TGTGCCTGGACCTGGAGGGGACCCGGGGAGCTGTTTTTT.

In this sample, this clonotype turned up a few times. The chain has TRBV4-1 and TRBJ2-7; D unclear. V shed 1 base and J shed 3 bases, with 13 bases lying between them. CDR1 is MGHRA, CDR2 YSYEKL, per germline. The CDR3 runs 15 residues. The CDR3 sequence: CASSQVAIPGYEQYF. The CDR3 nucleotides are TGCGCCAGCAGCCAAGTGGCCATTCCCGGCTACGAGCAGTACTTC.

V and J are TRBV7-9 and TRBJ2-5; maybe TRBD2 (5 bases). CDR3 length: 12 amino acids. Germline-derived CDR1 and CDR2 are SEHNR and FQNEAQ (reference sequence). Trimming stripped 6 bases from V and 5 bases from J, with 10 bases between. In DNA form, the CDR3 reads TGTGCCAGCAGACTAGGCGGGGAGACCCAGTACTTC. Its protein is CASRLGGETQYF.

This clonotype appeared a few times. V and J are TRBV20-1 and TRBJ2-1; 7 nucleotides align to TRBD2. CDR3 length equals 17 residues. J gave up 0 bases and V 0 bases, and 8 bases lay outside the gene matches. The germline CDR1 and CDR2 sequences are DFQATT and SNEGSKA (reference sequence). CDR3 sequence (DNA): TGCAGTGCTAGAGAGGGAGGGCCCATGGACTCCTACAATGAGCAGTTCTTC. Translated: CSAREGGPMDSYNEQFF.

The sample holds many counts of this clonotype. V and J are TRBV4-1 and TRBJ2-3; D might be TRBD1 (6 bases). Trimming stripped 3 bases from V and 2 bases from J, with 15 bases between. Germline values: CDR1 MGHRA, CDR2 YSYEKL. The CDR3 contains 16 residues. The DNA of the CDR3 is TGCGCCAGCAGCCAGCGGACAGACCCAAACACAGATACGCAGTATTTT. It encodes CASSQRTDPNTDTQYF.

A few counts support this clonotype. The rearrangement uses TRBV7-3 and TRBJ2-2; perhaps TRBD2 as D (6 bases). V lost 5 bases and J 3 bases, leaving 10 bases between the germline ends. The germline gives CDR1 SGHTA, CDR2 FQGTGA. The CDR3 spans 14 residues. The CDR3 region has the DNA TGTGCCAGCAGCGTAGGAGGGGACACCGGGGAGCTGTTTTTT. Translating gives CASSVGGDTGELFF.

The chain couples TRBV5-6 to TRBJ1-4; no firm D call. Per the germline V gene, CDR1 is SGHDT and CDR2 is YYEEEE. Trimming removed 2 bases from V and 7 bases from J, with 9 bases in between. There are 13 residues in the CDR3. The CDR3 DNA sequence: TGTGCCAGCAGCTTTAGCCCTGGTGAAAAACTGTTTTTT. Protein sequence: CASSFSPGEKLFF. Full variable domain (outside the CDR3, taken from reference TRBV5-6 and TRBJ1-4): DAGVTQSPTHLIKTRGQQVTLRCSPKSGHDTVSWYQQALGQGPQFIFQYYEEEERQRGNFPDRFSGHQFPNYSSELNVNALLLGDSALYLCASSFSPGEKLFFGSGTQLSVL.

V gene TRBV4-1 combines with J gene TRBJ2-2; tentatively, D is TRBD1 (6 bases). Germline loops: CDR1 MGHRA, CDR2 YSYEKL. This CDR3 has 15 residues. The V and J ends lost 1 base and 6 bases respectively, with 12 bases between them. CDR3 nucleotide sequence: TGCGCCAGCAGCCAAGTGGCAGGGGACGCCGGGGAGCTGTTTTTT. Protein sequence: CASSQVAGDAGELFF.

This clonotype was counted only a few times. V is TRBV6-1 and J is TRBJ2-1, with D unresolved. Germline CDR1 MNHNS, CDR2 SASEGT. The germline V and J ends were trimmed by 3 bases and 10 bases, with 10 bases remaining between them. The CDR3 runs 12 residues. CDR3 sequence (DNA): TGTGCCAGCAGTGACGGACGAAGGGAGCAGTTCTTC. This translates into CASSDGRREQFF.

This clonotype was seen a few times. The V call is TRBV7-9, the J call TRBJ2-7; tentatively, D is TRBD2 (5 bases). This CDR3 region has 11 residues. V lost 6 bases and J lost 5, with 8 bases in between. The V gene's germline CDR1 is SEHNR and CDR2 FQNEAQ (reference sequence). CDR3 DNA sequence: TGTGCCAGCAGTTTCGGGGACGAGCAGTACTTC. It translates to CASSFGDEQYF.

The chain employs TRBV9 and TRBJ2-1; 7 nucleotides line up with TRBD2. The ends lost 4 bases at V and 11 bases at J; junction bases unmatched: 9. CDR3 length: 13 residues. Germline V CDR1 and CDR2: SGDLS, YYNGEE. CDR3 bases: TGTGCCAGCAGCCCTAAGGGGAGGGGACAGCAGTTCTTC. The encoded protein is CASSPKGRGQQFF.

This clonotype was seen a few times. This chain links TRBV5-6 with TRBJ1-5; 9 positions match TRBD1. V lost 4 bases to trimming and J lost 7 bases; unmatched junction nucleotides: 9. Germline V CDR1 and CDR2: SGHDT, YYEEEE. The CDR3 runs 15 residues. CDR3 in DNA: TGTGCCAGCAGCCCCGGGACAGGGATGGGGCAGCCCCAGCATTTT. Its protein product is CASSPGTGMGQPQHF.

The chain carries TRBV27 and TRBJ2-7; tentatively, D is TRBD1 (6 bases). With 5 bases removed from V and 3 bases from J, the gap between germline ends came to 23 bases. The CDR3 runs 17 residues. Germline CDR1 and CDR2: MNHEY and SMNVEV (reference sequence). The CDR3, as DNA: TGTGCCAGCAGTCCTAACCCCCGCCGGGACACCTACTACGAGCAGTACTTC. Translating gives CASSPNPRRDTYYEQYF.

This clonotype has only a few counts. V and J are TRBV5-8 and TRBJ2-7, with 10 bases lining up with TRBD1. This CDR3 comprises 15 residues. J lost 3 bases, V lost 1 base, and 4 bases had no gene match. Germline CDR1 reads SGHTS; CDR2 reads YDEGEE. CDR3 sequence reads: CASSLLTGGNYEQYF. The DNA of the CDR3 is TGTGCCAGCAGCTTGCTGACAGGGGGCAACTACGAGCAGTACTTC.

The J gene is TRBJ2-5, the V gene TRBV7-6, with D uncertain. The CDR3 contains 14 residues. Germline V gene lookup returns CDR1 SGHVS and CDR2 FNYEAQ. The V end was cut by 4 bases, the J end by 7 bases, with 16 bases between. The CDR3 DNA is TGTGCCAGCAGCTCCGAGGATACCAAGGGGACCCAGTACTTC. Translating it yields CASSSEDTKGTQYF.